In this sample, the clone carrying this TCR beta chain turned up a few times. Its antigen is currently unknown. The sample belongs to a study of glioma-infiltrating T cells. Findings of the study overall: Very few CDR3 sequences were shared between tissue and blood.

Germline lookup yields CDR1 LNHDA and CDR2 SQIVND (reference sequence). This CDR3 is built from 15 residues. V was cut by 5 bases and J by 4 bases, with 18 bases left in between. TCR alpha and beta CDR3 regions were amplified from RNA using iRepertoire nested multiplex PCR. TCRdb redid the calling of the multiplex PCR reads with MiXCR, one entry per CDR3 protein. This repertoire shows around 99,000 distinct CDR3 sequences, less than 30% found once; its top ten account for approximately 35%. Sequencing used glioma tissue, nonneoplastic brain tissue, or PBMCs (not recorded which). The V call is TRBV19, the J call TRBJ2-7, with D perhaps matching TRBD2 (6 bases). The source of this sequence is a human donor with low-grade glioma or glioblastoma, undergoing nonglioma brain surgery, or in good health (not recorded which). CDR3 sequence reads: CASSGGLSDFYEQYF. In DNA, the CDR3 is TGTGCCAGTAGTGGAGGACTATCTGACTTTTACGAGCAGTACTTC.